The rows below give T cell receptor beta chains drawn from one sample of a study of T-cell reconstitution after alpha-beta-depleted transplantation in children. TCRdb reprocessed the PCR reads with MiXCR, giving one entry per CDR3 protein. Of about 540,000 distinct CDR3 sequences listed, approximately 20% are singletons. The sample here was PBMCs from the stem cell graft donor, taken from the stem cell graft. The source is a human donor who donated a stem cell graft to a child with acute lymphoblastic leukemia. CDR3s include the opening cysteine and the closing phenylalanine or tryptophan. D genes are given only for firm matches. Not all rows give a size; the values are once, few, many and, for expanded clones, a class.

d_call: TRBD2; j_call: TRBJ2-7; v_call: TRBV9; clone_size: few; cdr3_nt: TGTGCCAGCTCCCTCGGTGGAGCGGGATCCCCTTCGGGCGAGCAGTACTTC; cdr3_aa: CASSLGGAGSPSGEQYF
d_call: NA; j_call: TRBJ2-1; v_call: TRBV4-1; clone_size: few; cdr3_nt: TGCGCCAGCAGCCAGCCCTCCAGGGGACATGAGCAGTTCTTC; cdr3_aa: CASSQPSRGHEQFF
d_call: TRBD1; j_call: TRBJ1-6; v_call: TRBV16; clone_size: NA; cdr3_nt: TGTGCCAGCAGCCATACCGGGACAGACGATTCACCCCTCCACTTT; cdr3_aa: CASSHTGTDDSPLHF
d_call: NA; j_call: TRBJ2-1; v_call: TRBV27; clone_size: NA; cdr3_nt: TGTGCCAGCAGTTTTCTATGGGGGGATGAGCAGTTCTTC; cdr3_aa: CASSFLWGDEQFF
d_call: TRBD1; j_call: TRBJ2-5; v_call: TRBV7-6; clone_size: few; cdr3_nt: TGTGCCAGCAGCTTAGTCGGGACAGGGGGCGCCTATCAAGAGACCCAGTACTTC; cdr3_aa: CASSLVGTGGAYQETQYF
d_call: TRBD1; j_call: TRBJ1-1; v_call: TRBV7-2; clone_size: NA; cdr3_nt: TGTGCCAGCAGCTTAGGTGGGGGGACAGGCCAAGCTTTCTTT; cdr3_aa: CASSLGGGTGQAFF
d_call: NA; j_call: TRBJ2-2; v_call: TRBV20-1; clone_size: NA; cdr3_nt: TGCAGTGCTAGAGATGTGCAAAGGGGGAACACCGGGGAGCTGTTTTTT; cdr3_aa: CSARDVQRGNTGELFF
d_call: NA; j_call: TRBJ2-5; v_call: TRBV5-1; clone_size: few; cdr3_nt: TGCGCCAGCAGCTTGCCGACTGGGTACGGGACCCAGTACTTC; cdr3_aa: CASSLPTGYGTQYF
d_call: NA; j_call: TRBJ1-1; v_call: TRBV29-1; clone_size: few; cdr3_nt: TGCAGCGCTCAAGTCCGGGGGAGGTACACTGAAGCTTTCTTT; cdr3_aa: CSAQVRGRYTEAFF
d_call: TRBD1; j_call: TRBJ2-7; v_call: TRBV2; clone_size: few; cdr3_nt: TGTGCCAGACGACAGGGTGGCGAGCAGTACTTC; cdr3_aa: CARRQGGEQYF
d_call: NA; j_call: TRBJ2-1; v_call: TRBV27; clone_size: few; cdr3_nt: TGTGCCAGCAGTCTAAACGGGGGCCGCGGGCAGTTCTTC; cdr3_aa: CASSLNGGRGQFF
d_call: NA; j_call: TRBJ2-7; v_call: TRBV18; clone_size: NA; cdr3_nt: TGTGCCAGCTCACACATGGAGACAGCCGTCTACGAGCAGTACTTC; cdr3_aa: CASSHMETAVYEQYF
d_call: TRBD2; j_call: TRBJ2-5; v_call: TRBV20-1; clone_size: NA; cdr3_nt: TGCAGTGCCAGCATAGCGGGAGCGGCAGGGACCCAGTACTTC; cdr3_aa: CSASIAGAAGTQYF
d_call: NA; j_call: TRBJ2-3; v_call: TRBV19; clone_size: NA; cdr3_nt: TGTGCCAGTAGTACGGGGCCTCAGAACACAGATACGCAGTATTTT; cdr3_aa: CASSTGPQNTDTQYF
d_call: NA; j_call: TRBJ2-6; v_call: TRBV7-8; clone_size: NA; cdr3_nt: TGTGCCAGCAGCTTAGGCCCTTTAGCGGCGCACTCTGGGGCCAACGTCCTGACTTTC; cdr3_aa: CASSLGPLAAHSGANVLTF
d_call: TRBD1; j_call: TRBJ1-2; v_call: TRBV7-9; clone_size: NA; cdr3_nt: TGTGCCAGCAGTTCCGAAACGCGGACAGGGAATTATGGCTACACCTTC; cdr3_aa: CASSSETRTGNYGYTF
d_call: NA; j_call: TRBJ2-3; v_call: TRBV7-8; clone_size: few; cdr3_nt: TGTGCCAGCAGCTTAAATGGAGGGGGGGTTGATACGCAGTATTTT; cdr3_aa: CASSLNGGGVDTQYF
d_call: TRBD1; j_call: TRBJ1-4; v_call: TRBV20-1; clone_size: few; cdr3_nt: TGCAGTGCTAGGAGGACAGGGAATGAAAAACTGTTTTTT; cdr3_aa: CSARRTGNEKLFF
d_call: NA; j_call: TRBJ1-2; v_call: TRBV29-1; clone_size: many; cdr3_nt: TGCGGATTCAGAGGGGGGCGTGGCTACACCTTC; cdr3_aa: CGFRGGRGYTF
d_call: NA; j_call: TRBJ2-5; v_call: TRBV18; clone_size: few; cdr3_nt: TGTGCCAGCTCACCACCGTCGCTAGACCAAGAGACCCAGTACTTC; cdr3_aa: CASSPPSLDQETQYF
d_call: NA; j_call: TRBJ1-3; v_call: TRBV7-9; clone_size: NA; cdr3_nt: TGTGCCAGCAGCCAAACGGACCGCCGGAGGGGAAACACCATATATTTT; cdr3_aa: CASSQTDRRRGNTIYF
d_call: NA; j_call: TRBJ2-1; v_call: TRBV7-9; clone_size: NA; cdr3_nt: TGTGCCAGCAGCTTACCACCCAGCAGCGATGAGCAGTTCTTC; cdr3_aa: CASSLPPSSDEQFF
d_call: TRBD2; j_call: TRBJ2-1; v_call: TRBV9; clone_size: NA; cdr3_nt: TGTGCCAGCAGCGTAGAGCGGGGGAGCTCCTACAATGAGCAGTTCTTC; cdr3_aa: CASSVERGSSYNEQFF
d_call: TRBD1; j_call: TRBJ2-7; v_call: TRBV7-3; clone_size: NA; cdr3_nt: TGTGCCAGCAGCCCAGGATACGGACAGGGGATATCAAGGCAGTACTTC; cdr3_aa: CASSPGYGQGISRQYF
d_call: TRBD2; j_call: TRBJ2-7; v_call: TRBV11-1; clone_size: few; cdr3_nt: TGTGCCAGCAGCCCCAGCGGGAGTACGACCGAGCAGTACTTC; cdr3_aa: CASSPSGSTTEQYF
d_call: TRBD2; j_call: TRBJ2-3; v_call: TRBV20-1; clone_size: NA; cdr3_nt: TGCAGTGCTAGTCGGACTAGCGTCTCAGATACGCAGTATTTT; cdr3_aa: CSASRTSVSDTQYF
d_call: TRBD1; j_call: TRBJ1-2; v_call: TRBV6-1; clone_size: few; cdr3_nt: TGTGCCAGCAGTGAAGCCCCCGACAGGGTTGAGGGCTACACCTTC; cdr3_aa: CASSEAPDRVEGYTF
d_call: TRBD2; j_call: TRBJ2-3; v_call: TRBV7-8; clone_size: few; cdr3_nt: TGTGCCAGTTTTTTACTAGCGGGGGGCACAGATACGCAGTATTTT; cdr3_aa: CASFLLAGGTDTQYF
d_call: NA; j_call: TRBJ2-7; v_call: TRBV7-2; clone_size: few; cdr3_nt: TGTGCCAGCAGTCTTGGACTCCCGGGCCCCTACGAGCAGTACTTC; cdr3_aa: CASSLGLPGPYEQYF
d_call: TRBD2; j_call: TRBJ2-1; v_call: TRBV7-8; clone_size: NA; cdr3_nt: TGTGCCAGCAGCTTACCTAGCGGGAACAGAAACTGGGATGAGCAGTTCTTC; cdr3_aa: CASSLPSGNRNWDEQFF
d_call: NA; j_call: TRBJ1-1; v_call: TRBV2; clone_size: few; cdr3_nt: TGTGCCAGCAGACCTACAGGGAACACTGAAGCTTTCTTT; cdr3_aa: CASRPTGNTEAFF
d_call: NA; j_call: TRBJ2-1; v_call: TRBV29-1; clone_size: NA; cdr3_nt: TGCAGCGTTGAAGATCTGGGGACTTTACCCTACAATGAGCAGTTCTTC; cdr3_aa: CSVEDLGTLPYNEQFF
d_call: NA; j_call: TRBJ2-3; v_call: TRBV5-1; clone_size: few; cdr3_nt: TGCGCCAGCAGCTTGGAGTCCTCCCGCACAGATACGCAGTATTTT; cdr3_aa: CASSLESSRTDTQYF
d_call: NA; j_call: TRBJ1-4; v_call: TRBV20-1; clone_size: many; cdr3_nt: TGCAGTGCTAGAGATCAAGGACGTGAAAAACTGTTTTTT; cdr3_aa: CSARDQGREKLFF
d_call: NA; j_call: TRBJ1-1; v_call: TRBV4-1; clone_size: NA; cdr3_nt: TGCGCCAGCAGCCAGGGATTTGTGACGAACACTGAAGCTTTCTTT; cdr3_aa: CASSQGFVTNTEAFF
d_call: TRBD2; j_call: TRBJ2-1; v_call: TRBV5-1; clone_size: NA; cdr3_nt: TGCGCCAGCAGCTTGGCCTGGGGGGGACGCTCCTACAATGAGCAGTTCTTC; cdr3_aa: CASSLAWGGRSYNEQFF
d_call: TRBD1; j_call: TRBJ2-7; v_call: TRBV13; clone_size: few; cdr3_nt: TGTGCCAGCAGCCGAGAGGGACAGGGGACCCACGAGCAGTACTTC; cdr3_aa: CASSREGQGTHEQYF
d_call: NA; j_call: TRBJ2-3; v_call: TRBV29-1; clone_size: few; cdr3_nt: TGCAGCGCCCATACTCGACCGCTCACAGATACGCAGTATTTT; cdr3_aa: CSAHTRPLTDTQYF
d_call: NA; j_call: TRBJ2-7; v_call: TRBV5-1; clone_size: few; cdr3_nt: TGCGCCAGCAGCCGATCACCGCGGGGCCAATACGAGCAGTACTTC; cdr3_aa: CASSRSPRGQYEQYF
d_call: NA; j_call: TRBJ1-4; v_call: TRBV7-8; clone_size: NA; cdr3_nt: TGTGCCAGCAGCTCCGTAGGGCGAACTAATGAAAAACTGTTTTTT; cdr3_aa: CASSSVGRTNEKLFF